These T cell receptor beta chains were read from a single sample in a study of blood T cell repertoires in COVID-19. Clones were read by immunoSEQ multiplex PCR, and TCRdb kept only the in-frame ones, dropping some. The sample consists of 250,000 to 300,000 clones, roughly nine tenths of them appearing once. Sequencing was performed on peripheral blood. The receptors here all came from a woman between 25 and 40 years old with COVID-19, enrolled during active disease. CDR3s include the opening cysteine and the closing phenylalanine or tryptophan. Each record gives: J gene, V gene, D gene, clone size, CDR3 DNA, CDR3 protein. D genes are given only for firm matches. Size is stated for part of the rows, as once, few or many counts, or as a class when the clone is expanded.

TRBJ1-2 | TRBV9 | - | - | TGTGCCAGCAGCCCGACACACAGGGTCGAGGCTTATGGCTACACCTTC | CASSPTHRVEAYGYTF
TRBJ2-7 | TRBV7-9 | TRBD1 | - | TGTGCCAGCAGCTACGGGACAGGGGCCTACGAGCAGTACTTC | CASSYGTGAYEQYF
TRBJ2-5 | TRBV3-1/TRBV3-2 | TRBD2 | - | TGTGCCAGCAGCCCACAAATAGCGGGTAGGGAGACCCAGTACTTC | CASSPQIAGRETQYF
TRBJ1-5 | TRBV28 | - | - | TGTGCCAGCAGTTTATCGGGGGGGCCCCGCTATAGCAATCAGCCCCAGCATTTT | CASSLSGGPRYSNQPQHF
TRBJ1-5 | TRBV4-1 | - | - | TGCGCCAGCAGCCAAGAGAGCCTTCTTGGGCAGCTTAGCAATCAGCCCCAGCATTTT | CASSQESLLGQLSNQPQHF
TRBJ2-5 | TRBV5-1 | - | few | TGCGCCAGCAGCTCGCTCGGCGGGTCTCAAGAGACCCAGTACTTC | CASSSLGGSQETQYF
TRBJ2-3 | TRBV5-1 | TRBD2 | - | TGCGCCAGCAGCTCCCTAGCGGGAGATGTAGATACGCAGTATTTT | CASSSLAGDVDTQYF
TRBJ2-7 | TRBV6-5 | TRBD2 | - | TGTGCCAGCAGGGGACTAGACGTCTACGAGCAGTACTTC | CASRGLDVYEQYF
TRBJ2-1 | TRBV6-1 | TRBD1 | - | TGTGCCAGCAGTGAACTGGGACAGGCTAACTACAATGAGCAGTTCTTC | CASSELGQANYNEQFF
TRBJ1-6 | TRBV6-5 | - | - | TGTGCCAGCAGTCCACAGGGTCTGAATAATTCACCCCTCCACTTT | CASSPQGLNNSPLHF
TRBJ1-6 | TRBV5-1 | - | - | TGCGCCAGCAGCTTGGCACAGGCTAATAATTCACCCCTCCACTTT | CASSLAQANNSPLHF
TRBJ1-5 | TRBV7-9 | - | - | TGTGCCAGCAGCTCTACACTACATCAGCCCCAGCATTTT | CASSSTLHQPQHF
TRBJ2-1 | TRBV9 | - | - | TGTGCCAGCAGCCGGCAGGGGGGCTCCTACAATGAGCAGTTCTTC | CASSRQGGSYNEQFF
TRBJ1-2 | TRBV2 | TRBD1 | - | TGTGCCAGCAGTGCCCGGGACAGGGTTTTTGGCTACACCTTC | CASSARDRVFGYTF
TRBJ2-1 | TRBV7-9 | TRBD2 | - | TGTGCCAGCAGCCCCCGTTTGTCTAGCGGGAGGATCCCCAATCAGTTCTTC | CASSPRLSSGRIPNQFF
TRBJ2-7 | TRBV28 | TRBD2 | - | TGTGCCAGCAGTCAACTCGGACTAGCGGGAGGCTCCTACGAGCAGTACTTC | CASSQLGLAGGSYEQYF
TRBJ1-3 | TRBV3-1/TRBV3-2 | TRBD1 | - | TGTGCCAGCAGCCAAATCCGGACAGGGAGTCGAAACACCATATATTTT | CASSQIRTGSRNTIYF
TRBJ1-5 | TRBV2 | - | - | TGTGCCAGCAGCACAGGTTCCTATAGCAATCAGCCCCAGCATTTT | CASSTGSYSNQPQHF
TRBJ1-5 | TRBV4-2 | - | - | TGTGCCAGCAGCCGAACTTTACTAGGAACAGGGAATAGCAATCAGCCCCAGCATTTT | CASSRTLLGTGNSNQPQHF
TRBJ2-2 | TRBV5-4 | - | - | TGTGCCAGCAGTTTCGGACAGACGAACACCGGGGAGCTGTTTTTT | CASSFGQTNTGELFF
TRBJ2-5 | TRBV11-2 | TRBD1 | - | TGTGCCAGCAGCCCAAGACAGGGGCCCCGGGAGACCCAGTACTTC | CASSPRQGPRETQYF
TRBJ1-2 | TRBV2 | - | - | TGTGCCAGCAGTGTCTTTTCGGGGACAACTTATGGCTACACCTTC | CASSVFSGTTYGYTF
TRBJ2-1 | TRBV7-2 | - | - | TGTGCCAGCAGCTTAGCACAGAATGAGCAGTTCTTC | CASSLAQNEQFF
TRBJ2-7 | TRBV3-1/TRBV3-2 | - | - | TGTGCCAGCAGCCAAGATCTCAGATACGAGCAGTACTTC | CASSQDLRYEQYF
TRBJ1-5 | TRBV19 | - | - | TGTGCCAGTAGTACCTTACAGGGACGGCAGCATTTT | CASSTLQGRQHF
TRBJ2-1 | TRBV5-1 | - | - | TGCGCCAGCAGCTTCGACTCTATTATGGTGTACAATGAGCAGTTCTTC | CASSFDSIMVYNEQFF
TRBJ1-2 | TRBV28 | - | - | TGTGCCAGCAGCACCGGGGGGCTAGCCTATGGCTACACCTTC | CASSTGGLAYGYTF
TRBJ1-3 | TRBV9 | - | - | TGTGCCAGCAGCGTTGGGGCGTCTGGAAACACCATATATTTT | CASSVGASGNTIYF
TRBJ1-4 | TRBV30 | - | - | TGTGCCTGGAGTGTTATAGGGACAACGTATGAAAAACTGTTTTTT | CAWSVIGTTYEKLFF
TRBJ1-4 | TRBV2 | TRBD1 | once | TGTGCCAGCAGCTCCGGGACAGGGGTTGAAAAACTGTTTTTT | CASSSGTGVEKLFF
TRBJ1-2 | TRBV7-2 | TRBD1 | - | TGTGCCAGCAGCTTGGACCAGGGGGCATTCTATGGCTACACCTTC | CASSLDQGAFYGYTF
TRBJ1-1 | TRBV5-1 | - | once | TGCGCCAGCAGCCCGCAGGGGACTGAAGCTTTCTTT | CASSPQGTEAFF
TRBJ2-1 | TRBV2 | TRBD2 | - | TGTGCCAGCAAACTAGCGGACCTTTACAATGAGCAGTTCTTC | CASKLADLYNEQFF